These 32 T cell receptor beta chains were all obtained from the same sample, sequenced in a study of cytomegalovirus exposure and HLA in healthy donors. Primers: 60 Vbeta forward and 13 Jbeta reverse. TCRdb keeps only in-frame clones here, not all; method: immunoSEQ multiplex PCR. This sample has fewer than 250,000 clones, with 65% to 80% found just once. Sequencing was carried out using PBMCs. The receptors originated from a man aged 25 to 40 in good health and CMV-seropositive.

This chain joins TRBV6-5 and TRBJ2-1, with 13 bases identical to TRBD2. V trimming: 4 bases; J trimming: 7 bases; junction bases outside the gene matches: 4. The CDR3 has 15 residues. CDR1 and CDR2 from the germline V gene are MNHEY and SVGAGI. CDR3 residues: CASSSLAGGVNEQFF. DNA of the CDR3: TGTGCCAGCAGTTCACTAGCGGGGGGGGTTAATGAGCAGTTCTTC.

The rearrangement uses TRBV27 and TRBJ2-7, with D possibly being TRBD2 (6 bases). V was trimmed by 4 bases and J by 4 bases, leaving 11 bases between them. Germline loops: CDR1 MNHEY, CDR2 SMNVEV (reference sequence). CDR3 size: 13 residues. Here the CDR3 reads CASSWDFKYEQYF. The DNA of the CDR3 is TGTGCCAGCAGTTGGGACTTCAAGTACGAGCAGTACTTC.

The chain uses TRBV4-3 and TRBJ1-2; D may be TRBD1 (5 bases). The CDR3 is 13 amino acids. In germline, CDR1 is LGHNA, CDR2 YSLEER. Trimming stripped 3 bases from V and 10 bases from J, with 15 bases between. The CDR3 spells CASSHTRGGVYTF. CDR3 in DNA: TGCGCCAGCAGCCACACCCGCGGGGGTGTCTACACCTTC.

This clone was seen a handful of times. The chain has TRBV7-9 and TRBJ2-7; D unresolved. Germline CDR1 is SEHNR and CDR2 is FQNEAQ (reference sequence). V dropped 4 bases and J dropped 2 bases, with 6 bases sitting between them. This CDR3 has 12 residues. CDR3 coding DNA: TGTGCCAGCAGCTCCCAAACCTACGAGCAGTACTTC. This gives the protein CASSSQTYEQYF.

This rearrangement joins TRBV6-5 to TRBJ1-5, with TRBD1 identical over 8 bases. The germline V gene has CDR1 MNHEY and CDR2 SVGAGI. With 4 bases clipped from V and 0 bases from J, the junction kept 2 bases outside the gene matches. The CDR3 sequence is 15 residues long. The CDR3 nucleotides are TGTGCCAGCAGTTCGACAGGGGATAGCAATCAGCCCCAGCATTTT. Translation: CASSSTGDSNQPQHF.

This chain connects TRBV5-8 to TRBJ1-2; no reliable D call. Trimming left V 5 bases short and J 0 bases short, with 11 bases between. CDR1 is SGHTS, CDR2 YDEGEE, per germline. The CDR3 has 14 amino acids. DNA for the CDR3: TGTGCCAGCAGTCCTAGCGGACCTAACTATGGCTACACCTTC. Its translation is CASSPSGPNYGYTF.

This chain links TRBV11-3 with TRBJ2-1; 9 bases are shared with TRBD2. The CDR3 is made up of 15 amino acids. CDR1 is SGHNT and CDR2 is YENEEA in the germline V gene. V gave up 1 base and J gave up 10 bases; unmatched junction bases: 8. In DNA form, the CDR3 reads TGTGCCAGCAGCTTAGTTGCGGGGGGGGTGGGGGAGCAGTTCTTC. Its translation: CASSLVAGGVGEQFF.

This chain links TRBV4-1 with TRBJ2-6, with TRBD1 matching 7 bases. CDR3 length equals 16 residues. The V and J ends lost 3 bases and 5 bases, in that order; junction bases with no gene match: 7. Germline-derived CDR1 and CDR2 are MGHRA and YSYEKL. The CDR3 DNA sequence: TGCGCCAGCAGCCACCTTAGACAGGGATGGGCCAACGTCCTGACTTTC. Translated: CASSHLRQGWANVLTF.

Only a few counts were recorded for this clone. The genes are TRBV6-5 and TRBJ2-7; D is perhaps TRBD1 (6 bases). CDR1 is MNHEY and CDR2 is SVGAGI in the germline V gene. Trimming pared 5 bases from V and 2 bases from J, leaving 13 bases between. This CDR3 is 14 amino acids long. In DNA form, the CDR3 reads TGTGCCAGCAGTCTACAGGGTCCCCCCTACGAGCAGTACTTC. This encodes CASSLQGPPYEQYF.

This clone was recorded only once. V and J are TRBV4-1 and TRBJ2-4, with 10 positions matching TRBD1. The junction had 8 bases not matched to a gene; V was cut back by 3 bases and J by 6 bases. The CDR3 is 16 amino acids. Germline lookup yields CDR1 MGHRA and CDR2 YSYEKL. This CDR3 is CASSQPRDRGINIQYF. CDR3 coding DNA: TGCGCCAGCAGCCAGCCCCGGGACAGGGGCATAAACATTCAGTACTTC.

The DNA of the CDR3 is TGCGCCAGCAGCGGAGGACAGGGCATAAGCTCCTACGAGCAGTACTTC. This codes for CASSGGQGISSYEQYF. V usage is TRBV5-1 and J usage is TRBJ2-7, with TRBD1 identical over 8 bases. There are 16 residues in the CDR3. The V gene's germline CDR1 is SGHRS and CDR2 YFSETQ. Trimming took 4 bases from V and 0 from J; bases not matched to a gene: 9.

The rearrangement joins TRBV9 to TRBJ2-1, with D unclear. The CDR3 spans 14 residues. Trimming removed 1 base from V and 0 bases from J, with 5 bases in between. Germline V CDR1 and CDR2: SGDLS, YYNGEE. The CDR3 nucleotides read TGTGCCAGCAGCGTAAGTAGCTCCTACAATGAGCAGTTCTTC. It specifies CASSVSSSYNEQFF.

As DNA, the CDR3 is TGTGCCAGCAGTGTGCAGTCTCACAATGAGCAGTTCTTC. Its protein product is CASSVQSHNEQFF. The gene calls are TRBV2 and TRBJ2-1; no reliable D call. V shed 4 bases and J shed 5 bases, with 9 bases lying between them. This CDR3 has 13 amino acids. CDR1 and CDR2 from the germline V gene are SNHLY and FYNNEI.

CDR3 coding DNA: TGTGCCAGCAGCTTCCCCCAGGGGGATAGCGAGACCCAGTACTTC. This gives the protein CASSFPQGDSETQYF. The V gene is TRBV7-9, the J gene TRBJ2-5; 7 nucleotides line up with TRBD1. CDR3 length: 15 residues. Germline V gene lookup returns CDR1 SEHNR and CDR2 FQNEAQ (reference sequence). Germline trimming cut 3 bases from V and 5 bases from J; bases unmatched to any gene: 9.

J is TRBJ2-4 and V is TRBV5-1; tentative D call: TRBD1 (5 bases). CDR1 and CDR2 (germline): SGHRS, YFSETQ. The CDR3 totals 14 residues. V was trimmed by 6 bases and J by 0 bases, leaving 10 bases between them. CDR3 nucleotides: TGCGCCAGCACTGACAGCACAGCCAAAAACATTCAGTACTTC. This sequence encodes CASTDSTAKNIQYF.

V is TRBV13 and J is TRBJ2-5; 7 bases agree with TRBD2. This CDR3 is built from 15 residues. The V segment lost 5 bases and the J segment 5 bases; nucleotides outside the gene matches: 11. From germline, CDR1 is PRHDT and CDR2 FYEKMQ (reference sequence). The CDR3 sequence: CASSASAGIRETQYF. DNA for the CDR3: TGTGCCAGCAGCGCCTCAGCGGGAATCCGGGAGACCCAGTACTTC.

The CDR3 here is CASSGGMSTDTQYF. In DNA, the CDR3 is TGTGCCAGTAGTGGAGGGATGTCCACAGATACGCAGTATTTT. V usage is TRBV19 and J usage is TRBJ2-3, with a possible D match to TRBD2 (6 bases). V lost 5 bases and J 2 bases, leaving 11 bases between the germline ends. Germline values: CDR1 LNHDA, CDR2 SQIVND (reference sequence). The CDR3 covers 14 residues.

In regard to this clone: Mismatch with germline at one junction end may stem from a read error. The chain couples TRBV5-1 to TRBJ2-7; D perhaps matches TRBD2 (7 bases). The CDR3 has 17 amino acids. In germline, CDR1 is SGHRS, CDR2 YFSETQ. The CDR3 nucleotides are TGCGCCAACAGCTCCGAGGGGGGGACGCGGGGAACCTACGAGCAGTACTTC. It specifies CANSSEGGTRGTYEQYF.

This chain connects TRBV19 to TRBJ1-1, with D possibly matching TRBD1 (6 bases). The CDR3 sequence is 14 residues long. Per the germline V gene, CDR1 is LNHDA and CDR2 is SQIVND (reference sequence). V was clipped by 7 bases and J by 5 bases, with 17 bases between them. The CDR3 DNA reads TGTGCCAGTATAAAGGGAGGGGGGGTGACTGAAGCTTTCTTT. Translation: CASIKGGGVTEAFF.

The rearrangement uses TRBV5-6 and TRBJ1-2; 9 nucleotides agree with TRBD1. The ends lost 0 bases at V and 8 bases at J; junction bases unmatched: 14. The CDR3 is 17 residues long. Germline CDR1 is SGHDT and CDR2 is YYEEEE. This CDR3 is CASSLAGTGNRAGGYTF. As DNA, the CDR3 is TGTGCCAGCAGCTTGGCCGGGACAGGGAATCGGGCTGGAGGCTACACCTTC. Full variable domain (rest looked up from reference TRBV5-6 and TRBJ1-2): DAGVTQSPTHLIKTRGQQVTLRCSPKSGHDTVSWYQQALGQGPQFIFQYYEEEERQRGNFPDRFSGHQFPNYSSELNVNALLLGDSALYLCASSLAGTGNRAGGYTFGSGTRLTVV.

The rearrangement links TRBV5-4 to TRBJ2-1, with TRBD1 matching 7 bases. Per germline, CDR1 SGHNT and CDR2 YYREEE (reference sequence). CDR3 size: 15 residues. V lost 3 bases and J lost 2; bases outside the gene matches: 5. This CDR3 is CASSSATGAYNEQFF. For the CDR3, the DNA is TGTGCCAGCAGCTCCGCAACAGGGGCCTACAATGAGCAGTTCTTC.

CDR3 DNA: TGTGCCAGCAGCTTAGCGGGGACTAGCGGGGGGGCCTACGAGCAGTACTTC. It translates to CASSLAGTSGGAYEQYF. The chain recombines TRBV7-2 with TRBJ2-7; 16 positions match TRBD2. J was trimmed by 2 bases and V by 0 bases; bases with no gene match: 1. This CDR3 spans 17 amino acids. Germline CDR1 is SGHTA and CDR2 is FQGNSA.

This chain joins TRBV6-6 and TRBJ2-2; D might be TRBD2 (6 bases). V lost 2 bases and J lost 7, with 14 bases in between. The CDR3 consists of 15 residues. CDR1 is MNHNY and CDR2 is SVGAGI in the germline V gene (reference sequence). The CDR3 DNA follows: TGTGCCAGCAGTTACGGGAGGAGGAGCGGCGGGGAGCTGTTTTTT. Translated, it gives CASSYGRRSGGELFF.

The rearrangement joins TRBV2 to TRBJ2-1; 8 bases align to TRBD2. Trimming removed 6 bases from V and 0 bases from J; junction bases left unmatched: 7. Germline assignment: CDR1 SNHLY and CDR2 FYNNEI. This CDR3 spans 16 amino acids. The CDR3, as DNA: TGTGCCAGCAGAAGAAGCGGGGGCTTCTCCTACAATGAGCAGTTCTTC. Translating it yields CASRRSGGFSYNEQFF.

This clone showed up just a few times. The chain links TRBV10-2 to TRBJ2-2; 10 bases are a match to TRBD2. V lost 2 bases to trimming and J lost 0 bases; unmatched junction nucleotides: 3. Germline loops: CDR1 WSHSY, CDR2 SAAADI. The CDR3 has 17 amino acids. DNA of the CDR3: TGCGCCAGCAGTGAGGGTAGCGGGAGGTCGAACACCGGGGAGCTGTTTTTT. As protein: CASSEGSGRSNTGELFF.

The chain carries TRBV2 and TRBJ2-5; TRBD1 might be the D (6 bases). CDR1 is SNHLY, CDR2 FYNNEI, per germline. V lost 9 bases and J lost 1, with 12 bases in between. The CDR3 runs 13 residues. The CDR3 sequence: CASHRDTQETQYF. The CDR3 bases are TGTGCCAGTCACCGGGACACCCAAGAGACCCAGTACTTC.

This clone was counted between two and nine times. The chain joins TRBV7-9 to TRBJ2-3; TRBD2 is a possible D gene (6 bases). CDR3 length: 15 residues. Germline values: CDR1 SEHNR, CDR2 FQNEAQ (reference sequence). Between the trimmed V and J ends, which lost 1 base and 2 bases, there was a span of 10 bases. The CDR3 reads CASSLDRDSTDTQYF. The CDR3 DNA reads TGTGCCAGCAGCTTAGATAGGGACTCCACAGATACGCAGTATTTT.

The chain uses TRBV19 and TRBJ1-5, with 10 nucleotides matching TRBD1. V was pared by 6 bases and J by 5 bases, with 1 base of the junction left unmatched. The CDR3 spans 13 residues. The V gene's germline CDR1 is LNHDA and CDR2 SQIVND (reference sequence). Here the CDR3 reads CASSGTGDQPQHF. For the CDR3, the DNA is TGTGCCAGTAGCGGGACAGGGGATCAGCCCCAGCATTTT.

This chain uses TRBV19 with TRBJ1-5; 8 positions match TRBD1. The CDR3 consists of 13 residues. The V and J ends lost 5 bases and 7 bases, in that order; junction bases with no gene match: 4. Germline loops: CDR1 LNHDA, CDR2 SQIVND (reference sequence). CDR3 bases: TGTGCCAGTAGTCCAGGGGGCGGGCAGCCCCAGCATTTT. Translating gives CASSPGGGQPQHF. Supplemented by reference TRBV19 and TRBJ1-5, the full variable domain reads DGGITQSPKYLFRKEGQNVTLSCEQNLNHDAMYWYRQDPGQGLRLIYYSQIVNDFQKGDIAEGYSVSREKKESFPLTVTSAQKNPTAFYLCASSPGGGQPQHFGDGTRLSIL.

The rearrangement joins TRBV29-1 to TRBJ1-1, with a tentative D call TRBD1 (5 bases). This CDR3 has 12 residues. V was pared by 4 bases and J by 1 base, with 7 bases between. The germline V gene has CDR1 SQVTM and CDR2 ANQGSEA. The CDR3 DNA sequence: TGCAGCGTTGTTCAGGGGAACACTGAAGCTTTCTTT. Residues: CSVVQGNTEAFF. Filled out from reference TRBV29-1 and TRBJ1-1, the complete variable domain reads SAVISQKPSRDICQRGTSLTIQCQVDSQVTMMFWYRQQPGQSLTLIATANQGSEATYESGFVIDKFPISRPNLTFSTLTVSNMSPEDSSIYLCSVVQGNTEAFFGQGTRLTVV.

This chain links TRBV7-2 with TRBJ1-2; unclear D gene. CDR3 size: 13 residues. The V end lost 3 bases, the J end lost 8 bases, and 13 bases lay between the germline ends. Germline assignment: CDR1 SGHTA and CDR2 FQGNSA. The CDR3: CASSFRREAGYTF. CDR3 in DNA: TGTGCCAGCAGCTTCAGGAGGGAGGCGGGCTACACCTTC.

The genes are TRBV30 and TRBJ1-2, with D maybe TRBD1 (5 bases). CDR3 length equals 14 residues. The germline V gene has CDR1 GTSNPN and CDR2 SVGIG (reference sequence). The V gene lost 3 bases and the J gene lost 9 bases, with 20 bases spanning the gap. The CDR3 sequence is CAWSLTGTQGRYTF. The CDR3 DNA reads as TGTGCCTGGAGCCTTACCGGGACTCAGGGCCGCTACACCTTC.